The clone carrying this TCR beta chain was seen repeatedly, ten times or more. Its specificity is not known. RNA transcripts yielded amplified TCR beta CDR3 regions. Researchers ran a first-round RT-PCR on the TCR CDR3 using the HTBI primer set. TCRdb reanalysed the multiplex PCR reads using MiXCR and keeps one entry per CDR3 protein. This sample has around 690,000 distinct CDR3 sequences, with 17% found just once. This record comes from a study of T cells in Graves' hyperthyroidism and ophthalmopathy. Diagnosis relied on clinical symptoms, serum thyroxine and TRAb, thyroid ultrasound and orbital computed tomography. The source of the PBMCs was around 10 ml of fresh peripheral blood. Study results and caveats: Peripheral blood also featured most of the thyroid clonotypes expanded above 0.001.

This clonotype was obtained from a man aged 45 to 65 with Graves' hyperthyroidism. Material for sequencing was blood.

CDR3 sequence reads: CASRGGGQVGHTQFF. CDR3 sequence (DNA): TGTGCCAGCAGGGGGGGCGGGCAAGTCGGACATACGCAGTTCTTC. The rearrangement uses TRBV12-3 or TRBV12-4 and TRBJ2-1, with D possibly called TRBD1 or TRBD2 (6 bases each). Trimming left V 6 bases short and J 12 bases short, with 24 bases between. This CDR3 contains 15 residues.